This TCR beta chain was sequenced in a study of cytomegalovirus exposure and HLA in healthy donors. Broader study findings: Excluded: some indistinguishable V segments such as TRBV6-2 and TRBV6-3. Later work associated roughly 17,000 TCR beta sequences with HLA alleles at 0.05 false discovery rate. Sequencing likely generated an artifact that appeared as a cluster of highly shared sequence variants. With later analysis, a missense DCLRE1C variant became linked to TCR beta V- and J-gene trimming.

The CDR3 sequence is 15 residues long. Germline lookup yields CDR1 LGHNA and CDR2 YNFKEQ. The junction had 9 bases not matched to a gene; V was cut back by 7 bases and J by 6 bases. 60 Vbeta and 13 Jbeta primers were used in PCR. Clones were read by immunoSEQ multiplex PCR, and TCRdb kept only the in-frame ones, dropping some. In the table there are about 140,000 clones, around 76% of which are singletons. In the case of this clone: As yet, its antigen is unknown.

Sequencing was carried out using PBMCs. This chain connects TRBV4-2 to TRBJ1-5, with TRBD1 matching over 10 bases. The TCR originated in a male donor in good health and CMV-seronegative. The DNA for the CDR3 is TGTGCCAGCACCCAGACAGGGGGCCGGGGTCAGCCCCAGCATTTT. Its translation: CASTQTGGRGQPQHF.